This T cell receptor beta chain was found in a study of lymphopenia after photon versus proton radiotherapy. With respect to this clone: Antigen specificity is unknown.

The trim removed 4 bases at V and 9 bases at J, leaving 7 bases unmatched. In germline, CDR1 is SGHKS, CDR2 YYEKEE (reference sequence). This CDR3 region has 14 residues. Regarding the study as a whole: After the lymphocyte nadir, photon-treated repertoires showed oligoclonal expansion, especially of CD8+ Temra cells. A bigger post-nadir fall in TCR diversity correlated inversely with survival time in deceased patients. Better survival with proton therapy was suggested as possible, not demonstrated. Proton therapy kept repertoires fairly stable, unlike photons, which gained effector/memory cells.

Clones were sequenced by immunoSEQ multiplex PCR, and TCRdb holds only the in-frame ones, with some missing. Among about 49,000 clones, 80% to 90% were seen once, and the ten largest hold around 30%. This clonotype was obtained from a man between 50 and 59 years old with gastric cancer. The chain recombines TRBV5-5 with TRBJ2-1; TRBD2 aligns across 10 bases. Sequenced material: peripheral blood, taken from a patient treated with photon-based radiotherapy. CDR3 sequence (DNA): TGTGCCAGCAGCGGCACCGGGACTAGCGTTGAGCAGTTCTTC. Amino acids: CASSGTGTSVEQFF.